Reported below is one T cell receptor beta chain. What this receptor recognizes is not known. No qualities accompany the bases; no much larger clone lies one base away. The data derive from a study of beta chain features in type 1 diabetes listed by TCRdb under 2018. In terms of the full investigation: Mean age, gender distribution, total cell number and subset yield did not differ between patients and healthy donors. Regulatory and stem cell-like memory subsets were obtained from only 8 patients and about eight healthy donors, while naive and central memory subsets were obtained from all 28 donors. Across all samples, fewer than 130 million sorted cells were examined, and cell number per subset correlated strongly with RNA yield. The study compared TCRB repertoires of sorted circulating CD4+ T cell subsets between recently diagnosed type 1 diabetes patients and matched healthy donors. Study-wide conclusions, independent of this receptor: In all four CD4+ subsets, TCRB CDR3 length was moderately but significantly shorter in type 1 diabetes patients. Because the HLA sub-analyses included only small numbers of individuals, any influence of HLA type on TCRB rearrangement was left unresolved. Patients with type 1 diabetes made fewer insertions and deleted more nucleotides at VDJ recombination sites, implying thymic rearrangement abnormalities. Naive, central memory and regulatory TCRB repertoires appeared to be more similar among patients than among healthy donors. PCR may preferentially amplify shorter templates, but because patient and control samples were amplified and corrected together, any resulting skew would affect both groups equally. Because cDNA was sequenced instead of genomic DNA, highly expressing activated cells could be over-represented, though the groups showed no difference in activation or CD3 levels.

Each donor gave one peripheral blood draw, averaging around 120 mL, which was collected into heparinised tubes. Using a panel that included CD45RO, CCR7, CD25, CD127, CD95 and CD27, naive, central memory, regulatory and stem cell-like memory CD4+ T cells were sorted on a BD FACSAria II. A purity above 95% was achieved for all sorted populations. PBMCs were separated immediately by Lymphoprep density gradient centrifugation and were stained directly, without being cultured. To minimize batch effects, samples were stained and sorted in pairs, one healthy donor with one patient per experiment. The CDR3 runs 15 amino acids, cysteine and phenylalanine included. The kept DNA is CDR3 alone, 45 bases in frame from the first base. According to the germline V gene (reference sequence), CDR1 reads SEHNR and CDR2 reads FQNEAQ. V lost 5 bases and J lost 4 bases, and the count of bases not matched to a germline gene is 5.

The entire isolated RNA was reverse transcribed using the High Capacity cDNA Reverse Transcription Kit, and thus expressed TCRB transcripts were sequenced. Naive, central memory and regulatory T cell samples underwent deep immunoSEQ sequencing, averaging about 3.3 million total reads per sample. After sorted cells were lysed in RLT buffer, RNA was extracted with DNase-treated RNeasy Micro or Mini kits, with the choice depending on cell number. Each cell subset was processed separately to prevent cross-contamination, with patient and healthy donor samples processed together. Using the immunoSEQ multiplex PCR, TCRB sequences were amplified from cDNA into 87-bp fragments spanning the CDR3 region. The amplicons were sequenced using the Illumina HiSeq platform. Turning to the authors' computational methods: Synthetic template baselines were used to correct PCR bias computationally, reads within Hamming distance 2 were collapsed, and singletons that could not be merged were discarded. By aligning reads against IMGT, V, D and J genes, CDR3 length, and insertions or deletions at six rearrangement sites were assigned. Within each subset, clonotype counts were normalized to sorted cell number, after which true diversity and Gini coefficients were computed with the tcR R package. The overlap coefficient, calculated on TCRB nucleotide sequences, was used to measure repertoire sharing. As a proxy for the pre-selection repertoire, out-of-frame TCRB sequences from naive cells were analyzed. The source is immuneACCESS, and TCRdb retained only in-frame sequences with V and J called. Part of the clones is not carried over; for the studies checked, unresolved V genes explain less than half of this, and the remainder is unexplained. That table is the source of V, J and clone size, and D and trimming were worked out from the DNA. This sample has roughly 250,000 clones in its table, and about 70% of those were observed once. The ten most abundant clones make up 0.053% of the sample.

The material sequenced was naive CD4+ T cells from blood. This sample's cell subset or site label indicates: true naive CD4+ T cells. This chain joins TRBV7-9 to TRBJ2-7; 13 central nucleotides agree with TRBD2. The sequence derives from a man aged 25-45 years in good health. The encoded CDR3 is CASSPTGLAGYEQYF. The nucleotide sequence is given as TGTGCCAGCAGCCCGACGGGACTAGCGGGGTACGAGCAGTACTTC.